Following are 21 T cell receptor beta chains from one sample sequenced in a study of brain metastases from non-small cell lung cancer. Some clones are missing from TCRdb's copy, which holds only in-frame ones; the method was immunoSEQ multiplex PCR. The sample holds 2,500 to 3,000 clones, 82% seen once. Input material: primary lung tumor tissue. The source of these receptors is a donor older than 35 with non-small cell lung cancer.

In the case of this clone: This CDR3 is also generated by other DNA sequences in the sample. The chain uses TRBV28 and TRBJ2-7; TRBD2 aligns across 8 bases. The CDR3 covers 16 residues. Germline CDR1 is MDHEN and CDR2 is SYDVKM. Losses at the gene ends were 6 bases for V and 3 bases for J; bases not matched to a gene: 13. CDR3 residues: CASSSRSAGALYEQYF. The CDR3 DNA is TGTGCCAGCAGCTCCCGATCAGCGGGGGCCCTCTACGAGCAGTACTTC.

In this sample, this clone turned up once. The gene calls are TRBV27 and TRBJ2-5, with TRBD1 matching 10 bases. Germline lookup yields CDR1 MNHEY and CDR2 SMNVEV (reference sequence). The ends lost 5 bases at V and 3 bases at J; junction bases unmatched: 6. This CDR3 region has 15 residues. The CDR3 DNA reads TGTGCCAGCAGTCAAGGGACAGGGGCTAAAGAGACCCAGTACTTC. This encodes CASSQGTGAKETQYF.

This chain joins TRBV7-8 and TRBJ2-1, with D possibly being TRBD2 (5 bases). This CDR3 comprises 16 residues. The V end lost 4 bases, the J end lost 2 bases, and 15 bases lay between the germline ends. Germline V lookup: CDR1 SGHVS, CDR2 FQNEAQ. The CDR3 spells CASSYSQDSAYNEQFF. The CDR3 nucleotides are TGTGCCAGCAGCTACTCTCAGGACTCCGCCTACAATGAGCAGTTCTTC.

The J gene is TRBJ2-5, the V gene TRBV7-2, with 10 bases that match TRBD2. Germline V CDR1 and CDR2: SGHTA, FQGNSA. J was trimmed by 2 bases and V by 0 bases; bases with no gene match: 6. This CDR3 has 17 amino acids. This CDR3 reads CASSLAWRTSGQETQYF. The DNA of the CDR3 is TGTGCCAGCAGCTTAGCGTGGAGGACTAGCGGACAAGAGACCCAGTACTTC.

V gene TRBV27 combines with J gene TRBJ2-7; the D gene is possibly TRBD1 (5 bases). The CDR3 is 16 residues long. The germline V gene encodes CDR1 MNHEY and CDR2 SMNVEV (reference sequence). V was trimmed by 5 bases and J by 2 bases, leaving 19 bases between them. The chain's CDR3 is CASSTLYDSHTYEQYF. CDR3 nucleotides: TGTGCCAGCAGTACCCTCTACGACAGCCACACCTACGAGCAGTACTTC.

The chain has TRBV28 and TRBJ2-5; 11 nucleotides match TRBD2. This CDR3 has 16 amino acids. Germline-derived CDR1 and CDR2 are MDHEN and SYDVKM. The trim removed 3 bases at V and 2 bases at J, leaving 5 bases unmatched. CDR3 sequence: CASSLPLAGVQETQYF. CDR3 nucleotide sequence: TGTGCCAGCAGTTTGCCACTAGCGGGAGTACAAGAGACCCAGTACTTC.

The chain recombines TRBV5-4 with TRBJ2-3, with a weak D call TRBD2 (5 bases). This CDR3 has 15 amino acids. V was clipped by 0 bases and J by 4 bases, with 12 bases between them. CDR1 is SGHNT and CDR2 is YYREEE in the germline V gene (reference sequence). The CDR3 nucleotides read TGTGCCAGCAGCTTGGTGGGAGATCATCCAGATACGCAGTATTTT. It codes for CASSLVGDHPDTQYF.

The table lists this clone with a count of one. V is TRBV7-2 and J is TRBJ2-1, with 8 bases identical to TRBD2. The V segment lost 0 bases and the J segment 15 bases; nucleotides outside the gene matches: 7. The CDR3 is 13 residues long. Germline V gene lookup returns CDR1 SGHTA and CDR2 FQGNSA. Here the CDR3 reads CASSLATGTRSFF. CDR3 nucleotides: TGTGCCAGCAGCTTAGCCACCGGGACTAGATCGTTCTTC. Together with reference TRBV7-2 and TRBJ2-1, the CDR3 gives the full variable domain: GAGVSQSPSNKVTEKGKDVELRCDPISGHTALYWYRQSLGQGLEFLIYFQGNSAPDKSGLPSDRFSAERTGGSVSTLTIQRTQQEDSAVYLCASSLATGTRSFFGPGTRLTVL.

The chain uses TRBV4-3 and TRBJ2-1; no clear D. Per germline, CDR1 LGHNA and CDR2 YSLEER. The ends were cut back, 0 bases at V and 6 bases at J, with 15 bases in the middle. The length of the CDR3 is 16 residues. As DNA, the CDR3 is TGCGCCAGCAGCCAAGATAAGTATAGCTCCGGCAATGAGCAGTTCTTC. The encoded protein is CASSQDKYSSGNEQFF.

The J gene is TRBJ1-5, the V gene TRBV28; TRBD1 matches at 7 bases. After removal of 6 bases from V and 1 base from J, the junction contained 12 bases not matched to a gene. CDR1 is MDHEN and CDR2 is SYDVKM in the germline V gene. This CDR3 is built from 17 residues. As DNA, the CDR3 is TGTGCCAGCAGCTCGGATACAGGGGAAACGAGCAATCAGCCCCAGCATTTT. As protein: CASSSDTGETSNQPQHF. Together with reference TRBV28 and TRBJ1-5, the CDR3 gives the full variable domain: DVKVTQSSRYLVKRTGEKVFLECVQDMDHENMFWYRQDPGLGLRLIYFSYDVKMKEKGDIPEGYSVSREKKERFSLILESASTNQTSMYLCASSSDTGETSNQPQHFGDGTRLSIL.

The chain employs TRBV7-2 and TRBJ1-1; D not resolved. Germline values: CDR1 SGHTA, CDR2 FQGNSA. This CDR3 has 17 amino acids. Deletions cut 5 bases from V and 0 bases from J, with 19 bases between. The DNA of the CDR3 is TGTGCCAGCAGCCGGATTAGAGGGTCCCACATGAACACTGAAGCTTTCTTT. This sequence encodes CASSRIRGSHMNTEAFF.

The chain joins TRBV4-1 to TRBJ2-7; D gene uncertain. This CDR3 has 13 amino acids. Germline values: CDR1 MGHRA, CDR2 YSYEKL. V lost 4 bases, J lost 1 base, and 8 bases lay in between. The CDR3 bases are TGCGCCAGCAGCCCCCCAGTTTCCTACGAGCAGTACTTC. Encoded protein: CASSPPVSYEQYF.

This clone was picked up one time. The rearrangement uses TRBV4-3 and TRBJ1-4, with D perhaps matching TRBD1 (6 bases). Trimming pared 0 bases from V and 4 bases from J, leaving 15 bases between. This CDR3 contains 17 residues. Looked up from germline, CDR1 is LGHNA and CDR2 is YSLEER. CDR3 nucleotides: TGCGCCAGCAGCCAAGATCCCCCGGGACACAATAATGAAAAACTGTTTTTT. Translating gives CASSQDPPGHNNEKLFF.

The rearrangement uses TRBV9 and TRBJ2-2; D call uncertain. Germline V lookup: CDR1 SGDLS, CDR2 YYNGEE. The V and J ends lost 3 bases and 5 bases respectively, with 11 bases between them. CDR3 length: 14 amino acids. CDR3 DNA sequence: TGTGCCAGCAGCGGTGGGATCCATACCGGGGAGCTGTTTTTT. As protein: CASSGGIHTGELFF.

J is TRBJ2-2 and V is TRBV12-5; the D gene is possibly TRBD1 (5 bases). Germline values: CDR1 LGHNT, CDR2 FRNRAP. This CDR3 is built from 14 residues. V dropped 9 bases and J dropped 4 bases, with 15 bases sitting between them. The CDR3 region is CASRVDRGTGELFF. CDR3 DNA: TGTGCTAGCCGAGTAGATAGGGGCACCGGGGAGCTGTTTTTT.

The gene calls are TRBV27 and TRBJ1-5; D unresolved. With 0 bases removed from V and 4 bases from J, the gap between germline ends came to 7 bases. The CDR3 is 14 residues long. Germline lookup yields CDR1 MNHEY and CDR2 SMNVEV (reference sequence). The CDR3 nucleotides are TGTGCCAGCAGTTTATCGATGGGGAATCAGCCCCAGCATTTT. Its protein product is CASSLSMGNQPQHF.

This clone was found a few times. The chain recombines TRBV29-1 with TRBJ1-1; D gene ambiguous. This CDR3 has 11 residues. Germline assignment: CDR1 SQVTM and CDR2 ANQGSEA. The germline V and J ends were trimmed by 2 bases and 6 bases, with 7 bases remaining between them. DNA for the CDR3: TGCAGCGTTGAAATCGGCCCTGAAGCTTTCTTT. It translates to CSVEIGPEAFF.

V gene TRBV2 combines with J gene TRBJ1-1, with a possible D match to TRBD1 (5 bases). The CDR3 length is 12 residues. Germline loops: CDR1 SNHLY, CDR2 FYNNEI. The V end was cut by 11 bases, the J end by 1 base, with 11 bases between. The chain's CDR3 is CAVAQGNTEAFF. The CDR3 DNA is TGTGCCGTAGCCCAGGGGAACACTGAAGCTTTCTTT.

This chain joins TRBV6-2 or TRBV6-3 and TRBJ2-3; unclear D gene. Trimming left V 0 bases short and J 0 bases short, with 7 bases between. CDR1 MNHEY and CDR2 SVGEGT come from the germline V gene. CDR3 length equals 15 residues. Here the CDR3 reads CASSYSVLSTDTQYF. DNA of the CDR3: TGTGCCAGCAGTTACTCGGTACTAAGCACAGATACGCAGTATTTT.

The rearrangement links TRBV29-1 to TRBJ2-2; 8 positions match TRBD1. V dropped 3 bases and J dropped 7; count of bases not matched to a gene: 7. The CDR3 is 14 amino acids. In germline, CDR1 is SQVTM, CDR2 ANQGSEA. CDR3 sequence: CSVETGEKGGELFF. The CDR3 region has the DNA TGCAGCGTTGAGACAGGGGAGAAGGGCGGGGAGCTGTTTTTT.

The rearrangement uses TRBV28 and TRBJ2-7, with 14 bases fitting TRBD2. The CDR3 extends over 21 amino acids. Germline CDR1 MDHEN, CDR2 SYDVKM. The ends lost 2 bases at V and 3 bases at J; junction bases unmatched: 18. Here the CDR3 DNA reads TGTGCCAGCAGTTTAGGGCGAGTTTTTGGACTAGCGGGAGGTTGGGACTACGAGCAGTACTTC. Protein: CASSLGRVFGLAGGWDYEQYF.